This T cell receptor beta chain was documented in a study of beta chain features in type 1 diabetes. The study's findings and limits: In type 1 diabetes patients, VDJ junctions had fewer insertions; deletions at these junctions were more frequent.

Of the isolated RNA, all was reverse transcribed, and so the sequenced material was expressed TCRB transcripts. Measured with immunoSEQ multiplex PCR; TCRdb has only the in-frame clones, and not every one. The table includes 300,000 to 350,000 clones, roughly 8% detected once. Using CD45RO/CCR7/CD25/CD127/CD95/CD27, CD4+ naive, central memory, regulatory and stem cell-like memory cells were sorted. In all sorted populations, purity surpassed 98%. This CDR3 is built from 18 residues. Trimming took off 0 bases at V and 0 bases at J, with 17 bases between the two ends. CDR1 and CDR2 (germline): LGHNA, YNFKEQ. On this clone itself: The antigen remains unidentified.

The sample comprised central memory CD4+ T cells from blood. V usage is TRBV4-2 and J usage is TRBJ1-1; D gene unclear. The clonotype comes from a woman under 30 in good health. In nucleotides, the CDR3 is TGTGCCAGCAGCCAAGATCGGCGCGGGTTCAAGTTGAACACTGAAGCTTTCTTT. Translating it yields CASSQDRRGFKLNTEAFF.